These 8 T cell receptor beta chains originate from one sample sequenced in a study of blood T cell repertoires in COVID-19. TCRdb keeps only in-frame clones here, not all; method: immunoSEQ multiplex PCR. The table includes about 26,000 clones, roughly 80% detected once. Sequencing used peripheral blood. Every receptor here comes from a man aged 45-60 years with active or convalescent COVID-19.

This rearrangement joins TRBV7-3 to TRBJ1-3; TRBD1 is a possible D gene (6 bases). The CDR3 totals 14 residues. V lost 2 bases and J lost 2, with 7 bases in between. From germline, CDR1 is SGHTA and CDR2 FQGTGA. The CDR3 loop reads CASSLAGAGNTIYF. For the CDR3, the DNA is TGTGCCAGCAGCTTAGCAGGGGCTGGAAACACCATATATTTT.

CDR3: CASSRPGQGVYEQYF. CDR3 DNA: TGTGCCAGCTCAAGACCGGGACAGGGAGTCTACGAGCAGTACTTC. The chain joins TRBV18 to TRBJ2-7; TRBD1 agrees at 9 bases. The CDR3 loop spans 15 amino acids. V lost 5 bases and J lost 3; bases outside the gene matches: 8. Germline values: CDR1 KGHSH, CDR2 LQKENI.

V is TRBV19 and J is TRBJ2-7; TRBD1 aligns across 9 bases. The CDR3 is 13 amino acids. J was trimmed by 7 bases and V by 5 bases; bases with no gene match: 6. Germline V gene data show CDR1 as LNHDA and CDR2 as SQIVND (reference sequence). The DNA for the CDR3 is TGTGCCAGTAGTGGACAGGGGCTTCGGGAGCAGTACTTC. As protein: CASSGQGLREQYF.

CDR3 sequence (DNA): TGCGCCAGCAGCCAAGCACGAAGGGGGGGCGTCTACAATGAGCAGTTCTTC. Its translation: CASSQARRGGVYNEQFF. This chain links TRBV4-1 with TRBJ2-1; maybe TRBD2 (7 bases). V dropped 1 base and J dropped 3 bases, with 16 bases sitting between them. CDR1 and CDR2 from the germline V gene are MGHRA and YSYEKL. The CDR3 has 17 residues.

The rearrangement uses TRBV2 and TRBJ1-5; a possible D gene is TRBD1 (6 bases). Trimming shortened V by 1 base and J by 6 bases, and 13 bases separated the two germline ends. Germline V gene sequence: CDR1 SNHLY, CDR2 FYNNEI. This CDR3 region has 15 residues. The CDR3 spells CASSEVGRGSQPQHF. As DNA, the CDR3 is TGTGCCAGCAGTGAAGTAGGCAGGGGTAGTCAGCCCCAGCATTTT.

This chain connects TRBV27 to TRBJ2-1, with D hard to call. The CDR3 is 14 amino acids. The V gene lost 2 bases and the J gene lost 6 bases, with 11 bases spanning the gap. CDR1 is MNHEY, CDR2 SMNVEV, per germline (reference sequence). CDR3 nucleotide sequence: TGTGCCAGCAGTTTAAAGGCAGGTTTCAATGAGCAGTTCTTC. Translation: CASSLKAGFNEQFF.

The V call is TRBV7-6, the J call TRBJ1-2, with 12 bases that match TRBD1. V shed 5 bases and J 8 bases; nucleotides not matched to a gene: 9. The CDR3 runs 15 residues. Germline-derived CDR1 and CDR2 are SGHVS and FNYEAQ. The CDR3 loop is CASSQAGQGARGYTF. The CDR3 coding sequence is TGTGCCAGCAGCCAAGCGGGACAGGGGGCTAGAGGCTACACCTTC.

CDR3 in DNA: TGTGCCAGCTCACCGGCAGGGGCTGCGAACACCGGGGAGCTGTTTTTT. It codes for CASSPAGAANTGELFF. This sequence joins TRBV18 and TRBJ2-2; D might be TRBD1 (6 bases). Trimming took 3 bases from V and 0 from J, leaving 11 bases between them. The CDR3 is 16 residues long. From germline, CDR1 is KGHSH and CDR2 LQKENI. Complete variable domain (other parts from reference TRBV18 and TRBJ2-2): NAGVMQNPRHLVRRRGQEARLRCSPMKGHSHVYWYRQLPEEGLKFMVYLQKENIIDESGMPKERFSAEFPKEGPSILRIQQVVRGDSAAYFCASSPAGAANTGELFFGEGSRLTVL.